The clone carrying this T cell receptor (beta chain) was picked up a small number of times. Its antigen is not known. This sample is drawn from a study of blood T cells in healthy people across ages. Findings and caveats of the study: There were more naive CD4+ cells and higher diversity in long-lived donors than in aged donors.

A sample-barcoded 5' primer and a J-beta primer mix were used in a second PCR of roughly 7 to 11 cycles. Tagging of each cDNA molecule was performed by a template-switch adaptor with 12 random nucleotides. Each CDR3 protein is one row after TCRdb ran MiXCR on the 5' RACE reads. The sample shows around 2 million distinct CDR3 sequences, roughly two fifths of them seen only once. This CDR3 region has 17 residues. PBMCs were isolated at a quantity of at least 7 million per sample. This receptor was obtained from a human donor in good health. This chain joins TRBV21-1 and TRBJ2-6; the tabulated D call, TRBD2, remains unverified against the DNA. TRBV21-1 is listed as a pseudogene. The sample comprised blood. CDR3 protein: CASSKWKGGSGANVLTF. The CDR3 DNA reads TGTGCCAGCAGCAAATGGAAGGGCGGCTCTGGGGCCAACGTCCTGACTTTC.